One and the same sample provided the 28 T cell receptor beta chains below, sequenced in a study of T cell responses to AZD1222 COVID-19 vaccine. Some clones are missing from TCRdb's copy, which holds only in-frame ones; the method was immunoSEQ multiplex PCR. The sample shows approximately 120,000 clones, around nine tenths of them seen only once. The sample in question was peripheral blood, obtained on day 0 of AZD1222 vaccination. The source of these receptors is an adult in good health.

The V and J genes are TRBV5-1 and TRBJ1-2, with unresolved D. In germline, CDR1 is SGHRS, CDR2 YFSETQ. V lost 0 bases and J 6 bases, leaving 6 bases between the germline ends. The CDR3 length is 12 residues. The CDR3 sequence: CASSLDRHGYTF. CDR3 sequence (DNA): TGCGCCAGCAGCTTGGACAGACATGGCTACACCTTC.

The gene calls are TRBV5-5 and TRBJ1-1; no definite D call. CDR3 length: 15 amino acids. Germline CDR1 is SGHKS and CDR2 is YYEKEE (reference sequence). The ends were cut back, 6 bases at V and 5 bases at J, with 20 bases in the middle. The CDR3 loop is CASNFNRIRGTEAFF. The CDR3 DNA reads TGTGCCAGCAACTTCAATAGGATTCGTGGGACTGAAGCTTTCTTT.

This clone was detected once. The rearrangement uses TRBV7-3 and TRBJ2-1; TRBD2 matches 11 bases. Germline trimming cut 4 bases from V and 7 bases from J; bases unmatched to any gene: 6. Germline loops: CDR1 SGHTA, CDR2 FQGTGA. The CDR3 loop spans 15 amino acids. This CDR3 reads CASSSSGRMLNEQFF. The DNA for the CDR3 is TGTGCCAGCAGCTCTAGCGGGAGGATGCTAAATGAGCAGTTCTTC.

The gene calls are TRBV29-1 and TRBJ1-4, with 7 nucleotides matching TRBD1. Trimming cost V 6 bases and J 5 bases; bases outside gene matches: 0. Germline values: CDR1 SQVTM, CDR2 ANQGSEA. The CDR3 totals 11 residues. CDR3 nucleotide sequence: TGCAGCGTGACAGGGAATGAAAAACTGTTTTTT. It codes for CSVTGNEKLFF.

CDR3 nucleotide sequence: TGCGCCAGCAGCTTGGGTAGGGGCGCAACCTACGAGCAGTACTTC. This gives the protein CASSLGRGATYEQYF. The chain combines TRBV5-1 with TRBJ2-7; D is possibly TRBD1 (5 bases). The V gene's germline CDR1 is SGHRS and CDR2 YFSETQ. CDR3 length equals 15 residues. V was clipped by 0 bases and J by 2 bases, with 12 bases between them.

This clone is a singleton in its sample. This sample also contains other DNA sequences that code for the same CDR3. The V and J genes are TRBV6-2 or TRBV6-3 and TRBJ1-1; no definite D call. The CDR3 runs to 14 residues. Trimming shortened V by 0 bases and J by 1 base, and 6 bases separated the two germline ends. CDR1 is MNHEY, CDR2 SVGEGT, per germline. In nucleotides, the CDR3 is TGTGCCAGCAGTTACTCAGGCCGGAACACTGAAGCTTTCTTT. Translating gives CASSYSGRNTEAFF.

The chain has TRBV19 and TRBJ1-6, with 7 bases fitting TRBD1. This CDR3 is 15 amino acids long. V lost 3 bases and J lost 6; bases outside the gene matches: 5. Looked up from germline, CDR1 is LNHDA and CDR2 is SQIVND (reference sequence). The CDR3 DNA sequence: TGTGCCAGTAGTATCGGACAGGAGAGTAATTCACCCCTCCACTTT. Translated, it gives CASSIGQESNSPLHF.

This clone was recorded only once. The chain combines TRBV6-2 or TRBV6-3 with TRBJ2-1; D unclear. The V end was cut by 2 bases, the J end by 5 bases, with 10 bases between. The CDR3 length is 14 residues. Germline CDR1 is MNHEY and CDR2 is SVGEGT. CDR3 loop: CASSYQFWNNEQFF. CDR3 DNA: TGTGCCAGCAGTTACCAGTTTTGGAACAATGAGCAGTTCTTC.

The chain has TRBV14 and TRBJ2-2, with 10 bases aligning to TRBD2. Germline loops: CDR1 SGHDN, CDR2 FVKESK. The CDR3 is made up of 18 amino acids. Trimming at V came to 0 bases and at J to 0 bases, leaving 4 bases not matched to a gene. Here the CDR3 DNA reads TGTGCCAGCAGCCAAGAACTAGCGGGACTCGCGAACACCGGGGAGCTGTTTTTT. It codes for CASSQELAGLANTGELFF.

The chain carries TRBV5-1 and TRBJ2-7; D remains ambiguous. Trimming took 1 base from V and 3 from J, leaving 17 bases between them. From germline, CDR1 is SGHRS and CDR2 YFSETQ. The CDR3 covers 16 residues. For the CDR3, the DNA is TGCGCCAGCAGCTTGCAGCTTCAAGGGTCCGGCTACGAGCAGTACTTC. It specifies CASSLQLQGSGYEQYF.

This clone was recorded once. The V and J genes are TRBV6-6 and TRBJ1-4, with D maybe TRBD1 (5 bases). This CDR3 has 14 residues. V was trimmed by 5 bases and J by 8 bases, leaving 15 bases between them. In germline, CDR1 is MNHNY, CDR2 SVGAGI (reference sequence). CDR3 protein: CASSPGEGQEKLFF. In nucleotides, the CDR3 is TGTGCCAGCAGTCCCGGAGAGGGGCAGGAAAAACTGTTTTTT.

Ten or more counts support this clone. The rearrangement joins TRBV29-1 to TRBJ1-1; TRBD1 is a possible D gene (5 bases). The germline V gene encodes CDR1 SQVTM and CDR2 ANQGSEA. The CDR3 extends over 12 amino acids. The V end was cut by 6 bases, the J end by 4 bases, with 12 bases between. Written as DNA, the CDR3 is TGCAGCGTGCAGGAGGGGAGCACTGAAGCTTTCTTT. It yields the protein CSVQEGSTEAFF.

J is TRBJ2-1 and V is TRBV5-4; 9 positions agree with TRBD1. The CDR3 sequence is 14 residues long. Germline CDR1 SGHNT, CDR2 YYREEE (reference sequence). V lost 4 bases, J lost 2 bases, and 1 base stayed unmatched. The CDR3 region is CASSRQGAYNEQFF. Here the CDR3 DNA reads TGTGCCAGCAGCCGACAGGGGGCCTACAATGAGCAGTTCTTC.

The V call is TRBV28, the J call TRBJ1-4; 8 nucleotides agree with TRBD1. The CDR3 is 15 residues long. Germline-derived CDR1 and CDR2 are MDHEN and SYDVKM. J lost 1 base, V lost 6 bases, and 4 bases had no gene match. This CDR3 is CASSPGQGTNEKLFF. The CDR3 bases are TGTGCCAGCAGCCCAGGACAGGGAACTAATGAAAAACTGTTTTTT.

This clone was counted once. The rearrangement links TRBV4-2 to TRBJ2-1; 10 bases agree with TRBD2. CDR1 and CDR2 from the germline V gene are LGHNA and YNFKEQ. CDR3 length: 16 residues. J gave up 6 bases and V 0 bases, and 5 bases lay outside the gene matches. CDR3 loop: CASSQDISSGSNEQFF. The CDR3, as DNA: TGTGCCAGCAGCCAAGATATCTCTAGCGGGAGCAATGAGCAGTTCTTC.

The chain uses TRBV27 and TRBJ2-3; 8 positions match TRBD2. CDR3 length equals 16 residues. After removal of 6 bases from V and 3 bases from J, the junction contained 11 bases not matched to a gene. Germline CDR1 MNHEY, CDR2 SMNVEV (reference sequence). CDR3 region: CASRYVAGLGTDTQYF. The CDR3 DNA reads TGTGCCAGCAGATACGTAGCGGGATTGGGTACAGATACGCAGTATTTT.

This chain connects TRBV27 to TRBJ1-1; D might be TRBD1 (5 bases). Trimming removed 3 bases from V and 6 bases from J, with 14 bases in between. Germline CDR1 is MNHEY and CDR2 is SMNVEV (reference sequence). The CDR3 contains 14 residues. CDR3 in DNA: TGTGCCAGCAGTTTTCAGGGATGGGAGTCTGAAGCTTTCTTT. Protein: CASSFQGWESEAFF.

The chain carries TRBV6-2 or TRBV6-3 and TRBJ1-1; no clear D gene. The V and J ends lost 5 bases and 1 base respectively, with 8 bases between them. Germline values: CDR1 MNHEY, CDR2 SVGEGT. This CDR3 comprises 13 residues. The CDR3 spells CASSPGGNTEAFF. CDR3 nucleotides: TGTGCCAGCAGTCCGGGAGGGAACACTGAAGCTTTCTTT.

This clone was recorded only once. This CDR3 reads CATSRELKGFGGNEQFF. The DNA of the CDR3 is TGTGCCACCAGCAGAGAACTTAAGGGTTTCGGCGGCAATGAGCAGTTCTTC. The chain combines TRBV15 with TRBJ2-1; D is undetermined. The CDR3 spans 17 residues. V was trimmed by 0 bases and J by 6 bases, leaving 18 bases between them. Germline CDR1 and CDR2: LNHNV and YYDKDF (reference sequence). Combining the CDR3 with reference TRBV15 and TRBJ2-1 gives the whole variable domain DAMVIQNPRYQVTQFGKPVTLSCSQTLNHNVMYWYQQKSSQAPKLLFHYYDKDFNNEADTPDNFQSRRPNTSFCFLDIRSPGLGDTAMYLCATSRELKGFGGNEQFFGPGTRLTVL.

The chain recombines TRBV9 with TRBJ1-1, with D possibly TRBD1 on 6 matching bases. This CDR3 is 14 amino acids long. Germline CDR1 reads SGDLS; CDR2 reads YYNGEE. V dropped 1 base and J dropped 5 bases, with 12 bases sitting between them. The CDR3 here is CASSVLPGDTEAFF. The CDR3 bases are TGTGCCAGCAGCGTACTCCCAGGGGATACTGAAGCTTTCTTT.

This clone was seen only once. J is TRBJ2-1 and V is TRBV3-1 (or the pseudogene TRBV3-2); D unclear. Trimming took 3 bases from V and 0 from J, leaving 12 bases between them. This CDR3 has 16 amino acids. Germline values: CDR1 LGHDT, CDR2 YNNKEL (reference sequence). CDR3 in DNA: TGTGCCAGCAGCCAGACTTTCCCTAGCTCCTACAATGAGCAGTTCTTC. It yields the protein CASSQTFPSSYNEQFF.

This chain links TRBV5-1 with TRBJ1-2; tentatively, D is TRBD1 (5 bases). The germline V gene encodes CDR1 SGHRS and CDR2 YFSETQ. Trimming stripped 3 bases from V and 2 bases from J, with 14 bases between. There are 15 residues in the CDR3. The CDR3 DNA follows: TGCGCCAGCAGCTGGGGGGGTTCAGCCAACTATGGCTACACCTTC. The encoded protein is CASSWGGSANYGYTF.

The V call is TRBV10-3, the J call TRBJ2-6; D ambiguous. Trimming took 4 bases from V and 2 from J, leaving 9 bases between them. The CDR3 totals 15 residues. CDR1 and CDR2 (germline): ENHRY, SYGVKD. The CDR3 nucleotides read TGTGCCATCAGTGGGGCGACGGCTGGGGCCAACGTCCTGACTTTC. Protein sequence: CAISGATAGANVLTF.

The chain joins TRBV19 to TRBJ2-1; 10 bases line up with TRBD1. The CDR3 has 15 amino acids. CDR1 and CDR2 (germline): LNHDA, SQIVND (reference sequence). Trimming at V came to 4 bases and at J to 4 bases, leaving 4 bases not matched to a gene. The CDR3 region has the DNA TGTGCCAGTAGTACCTCGGGACAGGGGTACAATGAGCAGTTCTTC. It specifies CASSTSGQGYNEQFF.

The chain has TRBV7-2 and TRBJ2-7; D assignment may be TRBD1 or TRBD2 (6 bases each). The CDR3 spans 16 residues. V lost 5 bases and J 0 bases, leaving 17 bases between the germline ends. Germline assignment: CDR1 SGHTA and CDR2 FQGNSA. The CDR3 sequence is CASSTLGGVSSYEQYF. The CDR3 nucleotides are TGTGCCAGCAGCACGCTGGGGGGCGTCAGCTCCTACGAGCAGTACTTC.

This clone was counted once. The gene calls are TRBV19 and TRBJ2-1, with no clear D. Germline V gene lookup returns CDR1 LNHDA and CDR2 SQIVND (reference sequence). This CDR3 has 14 residues. Trimming took off 4 bases at V and 1 base at J, with 8 bases between the two ends. The CDR3 bases are TGTGCCAGTAGTAGAGTGGGGTCCTACAATGAGCAGTTCTTC. Translation gives CASSRVGSYNEQFF.

The chain links TRBV6-5 to TRBJ1-4; 8 nucleotides match TRBD1. The CDR3 is 13 amino acids. V was clipped by 10 bases and J by 2 bases; unmatched bases: 3. Germline CDR1 and CDR2: MNHEY and SVGAGI. CDR3 protein: CATRTGTNEKLFF. In nucleotides, the CDR3 is TGTGCCACCAGGACAGGGACTAATGAAAAACTGTTTTTT.

The V gene is TRBV9, the J gene TRBJ2-1, with D possibly TRBD2 on 5 matching bases. Germline CDR1 SGDLS, CDR2 YYNGEE. The V end was cut by 4 bases, the J end by 0 bases, with 11 bases between. The CDR3 is made up of 15 amino acids. CDR3 bases: TGTGCCAGCAGCCGAGGAGGTAGCTCCTACAATGAGCAGTTCTTC. Amino acid sequence: CASSRGGSSYNEQFF.